Below are 12 T cell receptor beta chains sequenced from a single sample in a study of T-cell reconstitution after alpha-beta-depleted transplantation in children. Preparation of the TCRbeta library involved a method that used unique molecular identifiers. TCRdb re-called the PCR reads with MiXCR, one entry per CDR3 protein. Among about 900,000 distinct CDR3 sequences listed, less than 30% were seen once. The sequenced sample was PBMCs, mostly from graft donor cells, obtained 360 days after TCRalphabeta/CD19-depleted stem cell transplant. Receptors originate from a boy under three years old who had a stem cell transplant for SCID, so the T cells may come from the graft donor.

This clonotype was detected only a few times. CDR3 loop: CATSDHYGYTF. CDR3 bases: TGTGCCACCAGTGATCACTATGGCTACACCTTC. The genes are TRBV24-1 and TRBJ1-2; D unclear. The V end was cut by 3 bases, the J end by 3 bases, with 1 base between. Germline CDR1 and CDR2: KGHDR and SFDVKD. CDR3 size: 11 residues.

This chain joins TRBV6-1 and TRBJ2-3; 9 bases fit TRBD1. CDR3 length: 15 residues. With V trimmed by 1 base and J by 6 bases, 5 bases remained unmatched. The germline gives CDR1 MNHNS, CDR2 SASEGT. The CDR3 coding sequence is TGTGCCAGCAGTGAAGGCCCAGGGACAGGGGATACGCAGTATTTT. Its translation: CASSEGPGTGDTQYF.

The chain links TRBV12-3 or TRBV12-4 to TRBJ2-3; D may be TRBD1 or TRBD2 (7 bases each). This CDR3 has 13 residues. The ends were cut back, 5 bases at V and 10 bases at J, with 16 bases in the middle. DNA of the CDR3: TGTGCCAGCAGTCGCCTACCAGGGGGGGCGCAGTATTTT. Amino acid sequence: CASSRLPGGAQYF.

This clonotype was observed a few times. CDR3 sequence (DNA): TGCGCCAGCAGCTTGGGCACAGGAGTTCGGGGAGATACGCAGTATTTT. Its translation: CASSLGTGVRGDTQYF. The chain is built from TRBV5-1 and TRBJ2-3; D is tentatively TRBD1 or TRBD2 (5 bases each). The V and J ends lost 0 bases and 5 bases respectively, with 16 bases between them. Germline assignment: CDR1 SGHRS and CDR2 YFSETQ. CDR3 length equals 16 residues.

This clonotype was picked up a small number of times. The chain combines TRBV6-5 with TRBJ1-1; the match to TRBD1 covers 7 bases. Trimming took 2 bases from V and 8 from J; bases not matched to a gene: 8. Germline V CDR1 and CDR2: MNHEY, SVGAGI. This CDR3 has 14 residues. The CDR3: CASSYGPQGQEAFF. CDR3 nucleotide sequence: TGTGCCAGCAGTTACGGACCGCAGGGACAGGAAGCTTTCTTT.

The rearrangement joins TRBV7-2 to TRBJ2-1, with 7 nucleotides matching TRBD1. V gave up 5 bases and J gave up 2 bases; unmatched junction bases: 9. The CDR3 runs to 16 residues. Germline V gives CDR1 SGHTA, CDR2 FQGNSA. CDR3 in DNA: TGTGCCAGCAGCCCCCACCGACAGGGTACCTACAATGAGCAGTTCTTC. This codes for CASSPHRQGTYNEQFF.

This chain links TRBV20-1 with TRBJ2-1; either TRBD1 or TRBD2 may supply D (6 bases each). This CDR3 comprises 14 residues. Germline assignment: CDR1 DFQATT and CDR2 SNEGSKA (reference sequence). V dropped 4 bases and J dropped 4 bases, with 14 bases sitting between them. CDR3 DNA sequence: TGCAGTGCTACCCGGGGGCCCACTTACAATGAGCAGTTCTTC. It specifies CSATRGPTYNEQFF.

This clonotype has at least ten counts. V usage is TRBV12-3 or TRBV12-4 and J usage is TRBJ1-1, with D hard to call. The V and J ends lost 3 bases and 1 base respectively, with 6 bases between them. This CDR3 contains 13 residues. CDR3: CASSFFRNTEAFF. CDR3 nucleotides: TGTGCCAGCAGTTTTTTCCGGAACACTGAAGCTTTCTTT.

Only a few counts were recorded for this clonotype. The chain carries TRBV5-1 and TRBJ2-5, with D possibly being TRBD2 (5 bases). Germline V gene sequence: CDR1 SGHRS, CDR2 YFSETQ. Trimming removed 4 bases at V and 0 bases at J, with 13 bases between. The CDR3 covers 15 residues. CDR3 nucleotide sequence: TGCGCCAGCAGCCCAACTAGTAAGCACCAAGAGACCCAGTACTTC. This encodes CASSPTSKHQETQYF.

The J gene is TRBJ2-3, the V gene TRBV5-1; D may be TRBD2 (6 bases). V dropped 4 bases and J dropped 5 bases, with 17 bases sitting between them. Germline-derived CDR1 and CDR2 are SGHRS and YFSETQ. The CDR3 is 15 residues long. CDR3 sequence (DNA): TGCGCCAGCAGCCCCGGGACTCAAGTACAAGATACGCAGTATTTT. Translated, it gives CASSPGTQVQDTQYF.

The CDR3 here is CASSPPLRASGVETQYF. For the CDR3, the DNA is TGTGCCAGCAGCCCCCCCCTCAGGGCTAGCGGTGTGGAGACCCAGTACTTC. The rearrangement uses TRBV9 and TRBJ2-5; 7 bases are shared with TRBD2. CDR1 is SGDLS and CDR2 is YYNGEE in the germline V gene. The CDR3 loop spans 17 amino acids. V shed 4 bases, J shed 5 bases, and the junction held 17 bases outside the gene matches.

The gene calls are TRBV29-1 and TRBJ1-1, with 12 positions matching TRBD1. From germline, CDR1 is SQVTM and CDR2 ANQGSEA. Trimming removed 5 bases from V and 11 bases from J; junction bases left unmatched: 12. CDR3 length: 14 residues. The CDR3 is CSVLGGGTGGLAFF. The DNA for the CDR3 is TGCAGCGTTTTGGGGGGTGGGACAGGGGGCCTGGCTTTCTTT.